The rows below give T cell receptor beta chains drawn from one sample of a study of blood T cell repertoires in COVID-19. Clones were sequenced by immunoSEQ multiplex PCR, and TCRdb holds only the in-frame ones, with some missing. The top ten hold roughly a third of the sample, which has 70,000 or so clones, roughly 77% seen once. Sequences were obtained from peripheral blood. These receptors came from a woman between 70 and 85 years old with acute or convalescent COVID-19. Each CDR3 is given with its conserved first and last residue. A D gene is named only where the DNA matches it firmly. Only part of the rows carry a size: once, few, many, or a class if the clone is expanded.

>.|TRBJ1-1|.|TRBV5-6
CASSLKGRREGTEAFF
TGTGCCAGCAGCTTGAAGGGCAGGCGCGAGGGCACTGAAGCTTTCTTT
>.|TRBJ2-7|few|TRBV6-1
CASSEEMGHFYEQYF
TGTGCCAGCAGTGAAGAGATGGGACATTTCTACGAGCAGTACTTC
>TRBD1|TRBJ2-5|few|TRBV6-4
CASSEGQGGQETQYF
TGTGCCAGCAGTGAGGGACAGGGGGGCCAAGAGACCCAGTACTTC
>TRBD1|TRBJ2-1|once|TRBV5-4
CASSLGWDRSYNEQFF
TGTGCCAGCAGCTTGGGTTGGGACAGGTCTTACAATGAGCAGTTCTTC
>.|TRBJ1-1|.|TRBV6-5
CASRGAEYTSRGAFF
TGTGCCAGCCGGGGGGCAGAGTATACGTCTAGGGGAGCTTTCTTT
>TRBD1|TRBJ1-1|few|TRBV7-9
CASSYGQDTEAFF
TGTGCCAGCAGCTACGGACAGGACACTGAAGCTTTCTTT
>TRBD1|TRBJ2-7|once|TRBV5-4
CASRHGQDRYEQYF
TGTGCCAGCAGGCACGGACAGGACCGCTACGAGCAGTACTTC
>.|TRBJ1-3|once|TRBV7-3
CASRGLTEAGNTIYF
TGTGCCAGCAGGGGGCTGACGGAAGCTGGAAACACCATATATTTT
>TRBD1|TRBJ2-7|.|TRBV5-4
CASSIGTGIYEQYF
TGTGCCAGCAGCATCGGGACAGGGATATACGAGCAGTACTTC
>TRBD1|TRBJ1-1|.|TRBV9
CASSVDLDRGASTEAFF
TGTGCCAGCAGCGTAGATCTGGACAGGGGGGCGAGCACTGAAGCTTTCTTT
>TRBD1|TRBJ1-3|.|TRBV19
CASSPSTGDGNTIYF
TGTGCCAGTAGTCCCTCGACAGGGGATGGAAACACCATATATTTT
>.|TRBJ2-6|once|TRBV2
CASQGSFTGANVLTF
TGTGCCAGCCAGGGGTCATTTACTGGGGCCAACGTCCTGACTTTC
>TRBD1|TRBJ1-5|.|TRBV5-6
CASSWTGSFGNQPQHF
TGTGCCAGCAGTTGGACAGGGAGTTTTGGCAATCAGCCCCAGCATTTT
>TRBD1|TRBJ1-5|few|TRBV6-5
CASSLTGKKNQPQHF
TGTGCCAGCAGTCTGACAGGGAAAAAGAATCAGCCCCAGCATTTT
>.|TRBJ1-2|.|TRBV12-2
CASRLVQHNYGYTF
TGTGCAAGTCGCTTAGTACAGCACAACTATGGCTACACCTTC
>TRBD1|TRBJ2-7|.|TRBV6-6
CASSTGGLPTAYEQYF
TGTGCCAGCTCCACAGGGGGCCTACCCACAGCCTACGAGCAGTACTTC
>.|TRBJ1-4|.|TRBV28
CASSPGSIRATNEKLFF
TGTGCCAGCAGCCCCGGGAGCATTCGTGCAACTAATGAAAAACTGTTTTTT
>TRBD2|TRBJ2-3|.|TRBV28
CASSFSTAGGYTDTQYF
TGTGCCAGCAGTTTTTCTACGGCGGGAGGATACACAGATACGCAGTATTTT
>TRBD2|TRBJ2-2|few|TRBV6-6
CASSYGLADISGELFF
TGTGCCAGCAGTTATGGACTAGCGGACATATCCGGGGAGCTGTTTTTT
>.|TRBJ2-7|.|TRBV30
CAWREDSYEQYF
TGTGCCTGGAGGGAGGACAGTTACGAGCAGTACTTC
>.|TRBJ1-1|once|TRBV5-1
CASSSEGVGAFF
TGCGCCAGCAGCTCCGAAGGGGTGGGGGCTTTCTTT
>.|TRBJ1-5|.|TRBV6-6
CASSLLRGNQPQHF
TGTGCCAGCAGTTTACTGCGAGGCAATCAGCCCCAGCATTTT
>.|TRBJ2-6|few|TRBV6-5
CASSYSGVGANVLTF
TGTGCCAGCAGTTACTCAGGGGTCGGGGCCAACGTCCTGACTTTC
>TRBD1|TRBJ1-1|.|TRBV6-5
CASSKTGTREAFF
TGTGCCAGCAGCAAGACAGGGACCCGTGAAGCTTTCTTT
>TRBD2|TRBJ2-1|once|TRBV7-2
CASSSGLAKNNEQFF
TGTGCCAGCAGCTCAGGACTAGCAAAAAACAATGAGCAGTTCTTC
>.|TRBJ1-2|few|TRBV27
CASSFDSLYGYTF
TGTGCCAGCAGTTTCGACAGTTTATATGGCTACACCTTC
>TRBD2|TRBJ2-2|.|TRBV5-1
CASSRGDTGELFF
TGCGCCAGCAGTCGGGGGGACACCGGGGAGCTGTTTTTT
>.|TRBJ2-2|few|TRBV5-1
CASSSQIRQMNTGELFF
TGCGCCAGCAGCTCGCAAATCAGACAGATGAACACCGGGGAGCTGTTTTTT
>.|TRBJ2-6|.|TRBV19
CASSARGPGANVLTF
TGTGCCAGTAGTGCCAGGGGACCTGGGGCCAACGTCCTGACTTTC
>TRBD2|TRBJ2-7|.|TRBV5-1
CASSPRIAGSSYEQYF
TGCGCCAGCAGCCCAAGAATAGCGGGGAGCTCCTACGAGCAGTACTTC
>.|TRBJ1-4|few|TRBV18
CASSGDTFGEKLFF
TGTGCCAGCTCCGGTGACACTTTCGGAGAAAAACTGTTTTTT
>.|TRBJ1-4|.|TRBV29-1
CSVGLTFF
TGCAGCGTCGGACTGACGTTTTTT
>.|TRBJ2-1|.|TRBV5-1
CASSPGLSSYNEQFF
TGCGCCAGCAGCCCCGGACTGAGCTCCTACAATGAGCAGTTCTTC
>TRBD2|TRBJ2-4|.|TRBV5-6
CASSDLAGGDIQYF
TGTGCCAGCAGCGATCTAGCGGGGGGAGACATTCAGTACTTC
>TRBD1|TRBJ1-2|.|TRBV13
CASSLGRGQGDGYTF
TGTGCCAGCAGCTTAGGGCGTGGGCAGGGGGATGGCTACACCTTC
>.|TRBJ2-7|.|TRBV5-6
CASSLGVIYEQYF
TGTGCCAGCAGCCTCGGGGTCATCTACGAGCAGTACTTC
>TRBD1|TRBJ1-2|.|TRBV7-9
CASSFPFVRDSGYTF
TGTGCCAGCAGCTTCCCTTTTGTCAGGGACAGTGGCTACACCTTC
>.|TRBJ2-2|.|TRBV18
CASSPKAQGKDGGELFF
TGTGCCAGCTCACCAAAGGCGCAGGGAAAGGATGGCGGGGAGCTGTTTTTT
>TRBD2|TRBJ2-1|.|TRBV7-8
CASSSGLAYNEQFF
TGTGCCAGCAGCTCGGGACTAGCCTACAATGAGCAGTTCTTC
>.|TRBJ2-1|.|TRBV7-2
CASSSGVTDVNRFF
TGTGCCAGCAGCTCAGGCGTTACGGATGTCAACCGGTTCTTC
>TRBD2|TRBJ2-1|.|TRBV4-3
CASSQELGLAGRRVNEQFF
TGCGCCAGCAGCCAAGAGCTGGGACTAGCGGGACGCCGGGTCAATGAGCAGTTCTTC
>.|TRBJ1-2|.|TRBV10-2
CASSDTAVYGYTF
TGCGCCAGCAGTGATACAGCCGTCTATGGCTACACCTTC
>.|TRBJ1-5|.|TRBV6-6
CASSYLTDQPQHF
TGTGCCAGCAGTTACTTGACTGATCAGCCCCAGCATTTT
>.|TRBJ1-3|.|TRBV5-4
CASGLDRGNTIYF
TGTGCCAGCGGATTAGACAGAGGAAACACCATATATTTT
>TRBD2|TRBJ2-7|few|TRBV27
CASSLRLAGGQNEQYF
TGTGCCAGCAGTTTACGTCTAGCGGGAGGGCAGAACGAGCAGTACTTC
>.|TRBJ1-1|.|TRBV5-1
CASSNSGRNTEAFF
TGCGCCAGCAGTAACTCGGGGAGGAACACTGAAGCTTTCTTT
>TRBD1|TRBJ1-2|.|TRBV12-3/TRBV12-4
CASSSGQGYSYTF
TGTGCCAGCAGCTCGGGACAGGGGTATAGCTACACCTTC
>.|TRBJ2-6|.|TRBV6-5
CASSYSFSGANVLTF
TGTGCCAGCAGTTACAGCTTCTCTGGGGCCAACGTCCTGACTTTC
>TRBD2|TRBJ2-1|.|TRBV9
CASSARGGLAGAGSGNEQFF
TGTGCCAGCAGCGCCAGGGGGGGACTAGCGGGAGCGGGGAGCGGCAATGAGCAGTTCTTC
>TRBD1|TRBJ1-6|.|TRBV28
CASSSTGVYSPLHF
TGTGCCAGCAGTTCGACAGGGGTCTATTCACCCCTCCACTTT
>TRBD1|TRBJ1-5|.|TRBV2
CASKVRTGGSQPQHF
TGTGCCAGCAAGGTACGGACAGGGGGATCTCAGCCCCAGCATTTT
>.|TRBJ1-5|many|TRBV7-2
CASSPQGSNQPQHF
TGTGCCAGCAGCCCACAGGGAAGCAATCAGCCCCAGCATTTT
>.|TRBJ1-4|.|TRBV6-5
CASSVGDRGEKLFF
TGTGCCAGCAGCGTAGGAGATCGAGGGGAAAAACTGTTTTTT
>TRBD2|TRBJ2-7|.|TRBV6-5
CASSRRTSEPYEQYF
TGTGCCAGCAGTCGACGGACTAGCGAGCCCTACGAGCAGTACTTC